This is a list of T cell receptor beta chains from one sample in a study of cytomegalovirus exposure and HLA in healthy donors. The data were produced by immunoSEQ multiplex PCR, yet TCRdb's version contains in-frame clones alone and is incomplete. The sample holds roughly 100,000 clones. The sample consisted of PBMCs. The receptors shown here come from a woman aged 25 to 39 in good health and CMV-seronegative. Each CDR3 is given with its conserved first and last residue. A D gene is named only where the DNA matches it firmly.

j_call cdr3_length v_call d_call cdr3_nt cdr3_aa
TRBJ2-2 14 TRBV7-7 - TGTGCTAGCAGCTTAGCAAGGGAGGACGGGGAGCTGTTTTTT CASSLAREDGELFF
TRBJ1-1 14 TRBV2 - TGTGCCAGCAGGAGCGGGACGGAGAACACTGAAGCTTTCTTT CASRSGTENTEAFF
TRBJ1-1 13 TRBV30 - TGTGCCTGGAGTCGGACTGTGAACACTGAAGCTTTCTTT CAWSRTVNTEAFF
TRBJ1-2 16 TRBV18 - TGTGCCAGCTCACCATCCGGGGGTATCACTAACTATGGCTACACCTTC CASSPSGGITNYGYTF
TRBJ2-2 14 TRBV28 - TGTGCCAGCAGTTTGTGGCCCCCGACCGGGGAGCTGTTTTTT CASSLWPPTGELFF
TRBJ1-1 14 TRBV29-1 - TGCAGCGTTGTACTGCAGGGCCTGAACACTGAAGCTTTCTTT CSVVLQGLNTEAFF
TRBJ1-4 15 TRBV6-1 - TGTGCCAGCAGTGAAGCTTCGGGGGGAATTGAAAAACTGTTTTTT CASSEASGGIEKLFF
TRBJ2-2 15 TRBV5-1 - TGCGCCAGCAGCTTCAGCGGAGTTAACACCGGGGAGCTGTTTTTT CASSFSGVNTGELFF
TRBJ2-1 14 TRBV11-2 - TGTGCCAGCAGCCCACTTAGGAGAAACAATGAGCAGTTCTTC CASSPLRRNNEQFF
TRBJ2-1 15 TRBV2 TRBD2 TGTGCCAGCAGTGTTAGCGGGGGAGTCTACAATGAGCAGTTCTTC CASSVSGGVYNEQFF
TRBJ2-2 16 TRBV19 - TGTGCCAGTAGTATAGAGGCCCACCCGGGGACCGGGGAGCTGTTTTTT CASSIEAHPGTGELFF
TRBJ2-2 13 TRBV12-5 - TGTGCTAGTGGTTTGGCGCCGGTCGGGGAGCTGTTTTTT CASGLAPVGELFF
TRBJ2-5 15 TRBV4-1 - TGCGCCAGCAGCCAGGGCCCCCAGGGAGGCGAGACCCAGTACTTC CASSQGPQGGETQYF
TRBJ2-1 12 TRBV19 - TGTGCCAGTAGTAGCCTCCGGGATGAGCAGTTCTTC CASSSLRDEQFF
TRBJ2-7 12 TRBV30 - TGTGCCTGGAGGACAGGTTCGGGTGAGCAGTACTTC CAWRTGSGEQYF
TRBJ1-5 15 TRBV19 TRBD1 TGTGCCAGTAGTACGGGACAGGGTGTATGGCAGCCCCAGCATTTT CASSTGQGVWQPQHF
TRBJ1-5 15 TRBV7-2 - TGTGCCAGCAGCCTAGGTGGAGCCGGGGGTCAGCCCCAGCATTTT CASSLGGAGGQPQHF
TRBJ2-1 15 TRBV5-1 TRBD2 TGCGCCTCAACTAGCGGGGGGACCCTGGGTAATGAGCAGTTCTTC CASTSGGTLGNEQFF
TRBJ1-5 15 TRBV6-5 TRBD1 TGTGCCAGCAGTTACGGGACAGGGGCAAGTCAGCCCCAGCATTTT CASSYGTGASQPQHF
TRBJ1-2 12 TRBV5-6 - TGTGCCAGCAGCTTGTCGGACAGTGGCTACACCTTC CASSLSDSGYTF
TRBJ2-5 14 TRBV2 TRBD2 TGTGCCAGCAGTGGTGGACTAGCGCAAGAGACCCAGTACTTC CASSGGLAQETQYF
TRBJ2-3 16 TRBV30 TRBD2 TGTGCCTGGAGTCGGGGACTAGCGGCAAGCACAGATACGCAGTATTTT CAWSRGLAASTDTQYF
TRBJ1-4 15 TRBV6-5 TRBD1 TGTGCCAGCAGTTCTTTGGGACAGCCCAATGAAAAACTGTTTTTT CASSSLGQPNEKLFF
TRBJ1-1 14 TRBV7-3 - TGTGCCAGCAGCGGAGGGCAGGGGAACACTGAAGCTTTCTTT CASSGGQGNTEAFF
TRBJ2-7 14 TRBV29-1 TRBD1 TGCAGCGTTGAAGCCGGGACAGGGGGGTACGAGCAGTACTTC CSVEAGTGGYEQYF
TRBJ2-7 12 TRBV28 - TGTGCCAGCAGTTTGCAGCGGCACGAGCAGTACTTC CASSLQRHEQYF
TRBJ1-1 11 TRBV20-1 - TGCAGTGCTAGGGGGGGACGGCAAGCTTTCTTT CSARGGRQAFF
TRBJ1-1 13 TRBV6-5 TRBD1 TGTGCCAGCAACCCACGGACAGGGACTGAAGCTTCCTTT CASNPRTGTEASF
TRBJ1-1 14 TRBV5-1 - TGCGCCAGCAGCTTCGGTAAACTCCTAGACGGGGCTTTCTTT CASSFGKLLDGAFF
TRBJ2-6 15 TRBV6-5 - TGTGCCAGTTATACAGGGCGCTCTGGGGCCAACGTCCTGACTTTC CASYTGRSGANVLTF
TRBJ2-7 12 TRBV7-2 - TGTGCCAGCAGCCCGACAGACTACGAGCAGTACTTC CASSPTDYEQYF
TRBJ2-6 16 TRBV18 - TGTGCCAGCTCACCACGCGAGGGTTCTGGGGCCAACGTCCTGACTTTC CASSPREGSGANVLTF
TRBJ1-1 14 TRBV5-1 TRBD1 TGCGCCACCGGAATGCCGGGACAGGGTGCTGAAGCTTTCTTT CATGMPGQGAEAFF
TRBJ1-1 13 TRBV4-2 TRBD1 TGTGCCAGTAGGGGACAGGGGAACACTGAAGCTTTCTTT CASRGQGNTEAFF
TRBJ2-1 15 TRBV11-2 TRBD2 TGTGCCAGCAGCTTGGCGGGAGGCCCGTACAATGAGCAGTTCTTC CASSLAGGPYNEQFF
TRBJ2-7 18 TRBV28 - TGTGCCAGCAGTTCCCACGGTAGGTTTGGACAACCTTCAGAGGAGCAGTACTTC CASSSHGRFGQPSEEQYF
TRBJ1-4 17 TRBV28 TRBD1 TGTGCCAGCACGAGGTGGGCAGGGGGAATAACTAATGAAAAACTGTTTTTT CASTRWAGGITNEKLFF
TRBJ1-2 14 TRBV5-1 TRBD1 TGCGCCAGCAGCTTGGTACAGGGGAACTATGGCTACACCTTC CASSLVQGNYGYTF
TRBJ2-3 15 TRBV5-1 TRBD2 TGCGCCAGCAGCCCGGCTGCGGGGGGGCGAGATACGCAGTATTTT CASSPAAGGRDTQYF
TRBJ1-1 15 TRBV7-3 TRBD1 TGTGCCAGCAGCCCCTCAAACAGGGGATCTACTGAAGCTTTCTTT CASSPSNRGSTEAFF
TRBJ1-1 14 TRBV10-3 - TGTGCCATCAGTGGACAGAACATGAACACTGAAGCTTTCTTT CAISGQNMNTEAFF
TRBJ2-7 13 TRBV19 - TGTGCCAGTAGTCGGAGGGGACCCTACGAGCAGTACTTC CASSRRGPYEQYF
TRBJ2-3 14 TRBV7-2 - TGTGCCAGCAGCTTAGGACAGGGCACAGATACGCAGTATTTT CASSLGQGTDTQYF